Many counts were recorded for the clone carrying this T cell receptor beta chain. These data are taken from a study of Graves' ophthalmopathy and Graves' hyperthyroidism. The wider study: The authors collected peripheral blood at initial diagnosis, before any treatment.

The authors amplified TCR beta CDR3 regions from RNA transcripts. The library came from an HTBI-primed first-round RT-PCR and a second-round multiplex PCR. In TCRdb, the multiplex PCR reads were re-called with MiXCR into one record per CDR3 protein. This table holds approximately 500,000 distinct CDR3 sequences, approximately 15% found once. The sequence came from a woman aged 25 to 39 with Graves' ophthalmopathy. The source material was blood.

The CDR3 sequence is CASSYVEAGEAGANVLTF. The CDR3 DNA sequence: TGTGCCAGCAGTTACGTGGAGGCAGGGGAAGCTGGGGCCAACGTCCTGACTTTC. The chain uses TRBV6-2 or TRBV6-3 and TRBJ2-6; perhaps TRBD1 as D (6 bases). Germline-derived CDR1 and CDR2 are MNHEY and SVGEGT. The CDR3 contains 18 residues. Between the trimmed V and J ends, which lost 2 bases and 2 bases, there was a span of 16 bases.